Below, 11 T cell receptor beta chains from the same sample are listed, as sequenced in a study of patients and donors after allogeneic stem cell transplantation. TCRdb redid the calling of the RT-PCR reads with MiXCR, one entry per CDR3 protein. The table includes about 960,000 distinct CDR3 sequences, about 20% detected once. The sequencing sample was made of blood, either unsorted or a sorted T cell fraction (not recorded which). Every receptor here comes from a human donor who was either an allogeneic HSCT recipient or a stem cell or donor lymphocyte infusion donor (not recorded which). It is not recorded whose cells these are; they may come from a transplant donor.

This sequence joins TRBV5-1 and TRBJ1-1; D is undetermined. Deletions cut 1 base from V and 7 bases from J, with 8 bases between. Germline loops: CDR1 SGHRS, CDR2 YFSETQ. This CDR3 region has 12 residues. CDR3 protein: CASSLQGIEAFF. CDR3 sequence (DNA): TGCGCCAGCAGCTTGCAAGGGATTGAAGCTTTCTTT.

This clonotype has just a few counts. The chain joins TRBV5-1 to TRBJ2-1; 9 bases match TRBD2. In germline, CDR1 is SGHRS, CDR2 YFSETQ. V trimming: 3 bases; J trimming: 9 bases; junction bases outside the gene matches: 16. There are 17 residues in the CDR3. The CDR3 reads CASSSERTKREASEQFF. The CDR3 nucleotides read TGCGCCAGCAGCTCGGAACGGACTAAGCGGGAGGCCTCTGAGCAGTTCTTC. The full variable domain, rest sourced from reference TRBV5-1 and TRBJ2-1, is KAGVTQTPRYLIKTRGQQVTLSCSPISGHRSVSWYQQTPGQGLQFLFEYFSETQRNKGNFPGRFSGRQFSNSRSEMNVSTLELGDSALYLCASSSERTKREASEQFFGPGTRLTVL.

V and J are TRBV12-3 or TRBV12-4 and TRBJ1-1, with 8 bases identical to TRBD1. This CDR3 has 14 amino acids. Trimming removed 3 bases from V and 14 bases from J; junction bases left unmatched: 14. DNA of the CDR3: TGTGCCAGCAGTTTCCATGATCAGGGGGCAGCGGTCTTCTTT. Its protein product is CASSFHDQGAAVFF.

This clonotype was counted a few times. The chain employs TRBV12-3 or TRBV12-4 and TRBJ2-5, with D unresolved. The CDR3 loop spans 12 amino acids. The ends were cut back, 7 bases at V and 7 bases at J, with 13 bases in the middle. CDR3 protein: CASTTGPGTQYF. In DNA form, the CDR3 reads TGTGCCAGCACTACCGGCCCAGGGACCCAGTACTTC.

This clonotype was found a few times. The chain joins TRBV6-1 to TRBJ2-1, with TRBD2 matching 7 bases. This CDR3 has 14 residues. Per the germline V gene, CDR1 is MNHNS and CDR2 is SASEGT. V dropped 6 bases and J dropped 7; count of bases not matched to a gene: 9. CDR3 sequence (DNA): TGTGCCAGCAGCATCGCGGGAGTCAGTAATGAGCAGTTCTTC. Its translation is CASSIAGVSNEQFF.

The CDR3 DNA reads as TGCAGTGCTAGGACCCAGGCGGGGGCGGACAATGAGCAGTTCTTC. Translation: CSARTQAGADNEQFF. This chain connects TRBV20-1 to TRBJ2-1; TRBD2 is a possible D gene (7 bases). CDR3 length: 15 amino acids. The germline V gene encodes CDR1 DFQATT and CDR2 SNEGSKA (reference sequence). V shed 3 bases and J shed 5 bases, with 17 bases lying between them.

The V call is TRBV7-9, the J call TRBJ2-5; D is unresolved. This CDR3 spans 17 amino acids. Trimming cost V 3 bases and J 1 base, with 18 bases left between them. The germline V gene encodes CDR1 SEHNR and CDR2 FQNEAQ (reference sequence). The CDR3 sequence: CASSFKVRQTVQETQYF. CDR3 in DNA: TGTGCCAGCAGCTTTAAGGTCAGACAAACCGTCCAAGAGACCCAGTACTTC.

The chain carries TRBV20-1 and TRBJ2-3; TRBD2 agrees at 14 bases. This CDR3 has 17 amino acids. V shed 1 base, J shed 3 bases, and the junction held 6 bases outside the gene matches. Germline V gene lookup returns CDR1 DFQATT and CDR2 SNEGSKA (reference sequence). CDR3 nucleotide sequence: TGCAGTGCTAGAGCCGGGACTAGCGGGAGTATGACAGATACGCAGTATTTT. It codes for CSARAGTSGSMTDTQYF.

This clonotype was counted between two and nine times. The chain couples TRBV4-1 to TRBJ2-5; 9 nucleotides align to TRBD2. The germline CDR1 and CDR2 sequences are MGHRA and YSYEKL. The J segment lost 5 bases and the V segment lost 4 bases, leaving 2 bases of the junction unmatched. The CDR3 is 13 amino acids. CDR3 residues: CASSRREGETQYF. The CDR3, as DNA: TGCGCCAGCAGCCGGCGGGAGGGGGAGACCCAGTACTTC.

The sample holds many counts of this clonotype. The V gene is TRBV12-3 or TRBV12-4, the J gene TRBJ2-1; unclear D gene. There are 14 residues in the CDR3. V shed 3 bases and J shed 8 bases, with 14 bases lying between them. In DNA, the CDR3 is TGTGCCAGCAGTTTTGTGAGTCCCGCAGATGAGCAGTTCTTC. The encoded protein is CASSFVSPADEQFF.

This chain links TRBV2 with TRBJ1-5; 11 bases agree with TRBD1. V dropped 3 bases and J dropped 6; count of bases not matched to a gene: 1. The CDR3 is 14 residues long. CDR1 and CDR2 from the germline V gene are SNHLY and FYNNEI. In DNA, the CDR3 is TGTGCCAGCAGTGAGGGACAGGGGGTTCAGCCCCAGCATTTT. This sequence encodes CASSEGQGVQPQHF.